The clone carrying this T cell receptor (beta chain) has just a few counts. TCRdb reanalysed the RT-PCR reads using MiXCR and keeps one entry per CDR3 protein. The profile shows tens of thousands of distinct CDR3 sequences, about 14% of them singletons. The J segment lost 4 bases and the V segment lost 6 bases, leaving 10 bases of the junction unmatched. This CDR3 is built from 15 residues. In germline, CDR1 is ENHRY, CDR2 SYGVKD. The source of the sample is a study of patients and donors after allogeneic stem cell transplantation. The chain links TRBV10-3 to TRBJ2-3; 7 positions agree with TRBD1. This receptor was obtained from a human donor who was either an allogeneic HSCT recipient or a stem cell or donor lymphocyte infusion donor (not recorded which). It is not recorded whose cells these are; they may come from a transplant donor. Sequenced material: blood, either unsorted or a sorted T cell fraction (not recorded which). The CDR3 loop is CAIRTGLSSADTQYF. The CDR3 region has the DNA TGTGCCATCAGGACAGGGTTGAGTTCTGCAGATACGCAGTATTTT.